This T cell receptor beta chain was profiled in a study of monozygotic twins with inflammatory bowel disease. A note on this clonotype: Its antigen remains unidentified.

Whole-study results and caveats: Relative clonotype sharing with others was diminished in IBD patients versus healthy twins, particularly with disease activity. What may have added variability to patient repertoires is that immunosuppressive treatments differed.

TCRdb reprocessed the 5' RACE reads and stores each CDR3 protein as one record, lacking DNA. The sample has 300,000 to 450,000 distinct CDR3 sequences. Germline V gives CDR1 MNHEY, CDR2 SVGAGI. The CDR3 length is 15 residues. Input material: blood. V gene TRBV6-5 combines with J gene TRBJ2-7; without DNA, the TCRdb call of TRBD2 cannot be checked. The TCR originated in a human donor with ulcerative colitis or Crohn's disease, or a healthy co-twin of an affected twin (not recorded which). This CDR3 is CASSSYTSGGREQYF.